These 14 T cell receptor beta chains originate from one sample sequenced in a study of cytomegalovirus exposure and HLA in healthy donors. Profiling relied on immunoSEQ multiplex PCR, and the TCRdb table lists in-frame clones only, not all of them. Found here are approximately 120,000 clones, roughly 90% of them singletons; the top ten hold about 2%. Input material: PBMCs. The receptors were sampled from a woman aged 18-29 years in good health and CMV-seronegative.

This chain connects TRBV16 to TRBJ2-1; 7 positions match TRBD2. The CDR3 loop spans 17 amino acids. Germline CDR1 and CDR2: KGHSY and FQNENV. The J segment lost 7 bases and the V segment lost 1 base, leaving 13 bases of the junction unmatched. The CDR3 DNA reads TGTGCCAGCAGCCAATTAAGGAGAGGCGGGGGTTGGAATGAGCAGTTCTTC. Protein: CASSQLRRGGGWNEQFF.

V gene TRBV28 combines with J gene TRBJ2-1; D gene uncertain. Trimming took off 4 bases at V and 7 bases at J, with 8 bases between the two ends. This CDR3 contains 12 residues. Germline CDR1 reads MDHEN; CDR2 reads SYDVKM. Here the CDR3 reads CASSYGWNEQFF. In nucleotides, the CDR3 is TGTGCCAGCAGTTACGGGTGGAATGAGCAGTTCTTC.

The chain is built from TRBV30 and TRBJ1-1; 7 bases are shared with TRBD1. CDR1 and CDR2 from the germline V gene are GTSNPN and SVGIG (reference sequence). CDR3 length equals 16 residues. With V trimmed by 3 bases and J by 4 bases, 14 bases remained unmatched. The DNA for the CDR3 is TGTGCCTGGAGAACGGATTCCGGGACAGAGGGCACTGAAGCTTTCTTT. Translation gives CAWRTDSGTEGTEAFF.

The CDR3 DNA sequence: TGTGCCAGCAGCGGCGGACTAGCGGGGGTCGGCAATGAGCAGTTCTTC. This gives the protein CASSGGLAGVGNEQFF. The chain has TRBV7-3 and TRBJ2-1; 13 positions agree with TRBD2. CDR1 is SGHTA, CDR2 FQGTGA, per germline. V gave up 5 bases and J gave up 6 bases; unmatched junction bases: 7. There are 16 residues in the CDR3.

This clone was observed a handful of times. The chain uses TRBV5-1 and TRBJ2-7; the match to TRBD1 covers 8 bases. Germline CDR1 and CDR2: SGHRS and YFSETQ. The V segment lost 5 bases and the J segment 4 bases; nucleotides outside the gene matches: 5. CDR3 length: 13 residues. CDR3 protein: CASREQGGYEQYF. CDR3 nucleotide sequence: TGCGCCAGCAGAGAACAGGGGGGTTACGAGCAGTACTTC.

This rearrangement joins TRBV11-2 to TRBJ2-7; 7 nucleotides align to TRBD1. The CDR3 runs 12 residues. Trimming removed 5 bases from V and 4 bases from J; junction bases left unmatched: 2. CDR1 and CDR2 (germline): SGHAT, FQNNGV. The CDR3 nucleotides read TGTGCCAGCAGCCGACAGGGTTACGAGCAGTACTTC. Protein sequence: CASSRQGYEQYF.

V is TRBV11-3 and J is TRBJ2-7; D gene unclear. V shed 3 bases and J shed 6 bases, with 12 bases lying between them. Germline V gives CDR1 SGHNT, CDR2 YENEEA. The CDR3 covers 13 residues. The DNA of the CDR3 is TGTGCCAGCAGCTTTACCAGCGTAAGCGAGCAGTACTTC. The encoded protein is CASSFTSVSEQYF.

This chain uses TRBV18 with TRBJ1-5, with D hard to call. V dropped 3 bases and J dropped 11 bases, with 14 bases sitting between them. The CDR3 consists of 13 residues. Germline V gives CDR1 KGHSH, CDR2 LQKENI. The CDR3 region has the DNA TGTGCCAGCTCACCGAGCCGAATCGGGTCCCAGCATTTT. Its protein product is CASSPSRIGSQHF.

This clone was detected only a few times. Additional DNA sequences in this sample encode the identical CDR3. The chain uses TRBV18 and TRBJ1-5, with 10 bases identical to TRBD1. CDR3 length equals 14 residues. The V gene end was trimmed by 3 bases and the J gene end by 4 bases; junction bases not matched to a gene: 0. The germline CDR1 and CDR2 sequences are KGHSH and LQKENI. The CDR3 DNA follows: TGTGCCAGCTCACCGGGACAGGGGAATCAGCCCCAGCATTTT. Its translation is CASSPGQGNQPQHF.

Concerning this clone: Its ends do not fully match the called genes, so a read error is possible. The CDR3 DNA reads TGTGCCAGCAGCTTAGTCGCGGCGGGGGGGCCAGACTTC. Residues: CASSLVAAGGPDF. The chain employs TRBV7-2 and TRBJ2-7, with 9 bases identical to TRBD2. The CDR3 runs 13 residues. Germline V lookup: CDR1 SGHTA, CDR2 FQGNSA.

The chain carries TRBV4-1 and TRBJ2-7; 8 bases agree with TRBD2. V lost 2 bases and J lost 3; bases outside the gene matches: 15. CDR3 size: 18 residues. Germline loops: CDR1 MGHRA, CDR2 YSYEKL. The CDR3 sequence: CASSQREISGSRDYEQYF. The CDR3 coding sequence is TGCGCCAGCAGCCAACGCGAGATAAGCGGGAGTAGGGACTACGAGCAGTACTTC.

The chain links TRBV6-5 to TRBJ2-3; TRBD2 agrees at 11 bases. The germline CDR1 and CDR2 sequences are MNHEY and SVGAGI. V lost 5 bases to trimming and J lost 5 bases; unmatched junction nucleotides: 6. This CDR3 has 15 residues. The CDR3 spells CASSPTSGRLDTQYF. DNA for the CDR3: TGTGCCAGCAGTCCTACTAGCGGGAGATTAGATACGCAGTATTTT.

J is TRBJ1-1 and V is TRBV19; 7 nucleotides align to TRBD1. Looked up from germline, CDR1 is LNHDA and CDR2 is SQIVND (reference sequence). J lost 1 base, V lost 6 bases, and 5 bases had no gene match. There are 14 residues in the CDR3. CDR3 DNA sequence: TGTGCCAGTAGCCCGGACAGGAGGAACACTGAAGCTTTCTTT. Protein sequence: CASSPDRRNTEAFF.

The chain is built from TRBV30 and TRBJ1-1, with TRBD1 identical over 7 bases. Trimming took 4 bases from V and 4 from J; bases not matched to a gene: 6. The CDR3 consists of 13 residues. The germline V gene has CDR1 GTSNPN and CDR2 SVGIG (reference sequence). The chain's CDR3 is CAWTLAGGTEAFF. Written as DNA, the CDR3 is TGTGCCTGGACCCTGGCAGGGGGCACTGAAGCTTTCTTT.